These 8 T cell receptor beta chains were sequenced from one sample in a study of blood T cell repertoires in COVID-19. Generated by immunoSEQ multiplex PCR, the TCRdb table keeps only in-frame clones and is missing some. The sample yields over 95,000 clones, around 89% seen once. The sample was peripheral blood. The source of these receptors is a human donor with acute or convalescent COVID-19. The donor label of this sample is uncertain.

This sequence joins TRBV3-1 (or the pseudogene TRBV3-2) and TRBJ2-7, with D unclear. This CDR3 is 16 amino acids long. Trimming took off 3 bases at V and 6 bases at J, with 21 bases between the two ends. In germline, CDR1 is LGHDT, CDR2 YNNKEL (reference sequence). CDR3 nucleotide sequence: TGTGCCAGCAGCCACGATAAGATAGGTAGCAGAGGCGAGCAGTACTTC. This codes for CASSHDKIGSRGEQYF.

This clone was seen once. J is TRBJ1-2 and V is TRBV25-1; TRBD1 might be the D (6 bases). V shed 3 bases and J shed 4 bases, with 12 bases lying between them. The CDR3 covers 14 residues. Germline assignment: CDR1 MGHDK and CDR2 SYGVNS. The CDR3: CASSEGGRVYGYTF. CDR3 sequence (DNA): TGTGCCAGCAGTGAGGGGGGGCGAGTCTATGGCTACACCTTC.

V is TRBV14 and J is TRBJ2-3; D remains unclear. The V end was cut by 4 bases, the J end by 4 bases, with 9 bases between. This CDR3 is built from 13 residues. Germline V CDR1 and CDR2: SGHDN, FVKESK. The CDR3 protein is CASSPLIADTQYF. DNA for the CDR3: TGTGCCAGCAGCCCCCTAATCGCAGATACGCAGTATTTT.

The rearrangement links TRBV6-4 to TRBJ2-2; TRBD2 matches at 7 bases. Trimming at V came to 3 bases and at J to 0 bases, leaving 4 bases not matched to a gene. This CDR3 contains 16 residues. Germline V gives CDR1 MRHNA, CDR2 SNTAGT. The CDR3 loop reads CASSERLATNTGELFF. The CDR3, as DNA: TGTGCCAGCAGTGAACGACTAGCAACGAACACCGGGGAGCTGTTTTTT.

The V call is TRBV27, the J call TRBJ1-1, with 8 positions matching TRBD1. V trimming: 4 bases; J trimming: 3 bases; junction bases outside the gene matches: 1. Germline V lookup: CDR1 MNHEY, CDR2 SMNVEV (reference sequence). This CDR3 is built from 13 residues. The CDR3 coding sequence is TGTGCCAGCAGTTACAGGGGGGACACTGAAGCTTTCTTT. Protein product: CASSYRGDTEAFF.

The chain links TRBV4-3 to TRBJ2-1, with a tentative D call TRBD1 (5 bases). The CDR3 contains 15 residues. Germline CDR1 is LGHNA and CDR2 is YSLEER. Trimming took 1 base from V and 7 from J, leaving 14 bases between them. The CDR3 is CASSQGPGRANEQFF. The CDR3 DNA is TGCGCCAGCAGCCAAGGGCCTGGCAGGGCAAATGAGCAGTTCTTC.

CDR3 in DNA: TGTGCCTGGAGTAATCAGGGATATATGAACACTGAAGCTTTCTTT. Its translation is CAWSNQGYMNTEAFF. The chain carries TRBV30 and TRBJ1-1; D perhaps matches TRBD1 (5 bases). Trimming shortened V by 2 bases and J by 0 bases, and 13 bases separated the two germline ends. CDR3 length: 15 residues. CDR1 is GTSNPN, CDR2 SVGIG, per germline (reference sequence).

The V call is TRBV4-3, the J call TRBJ2-7; D gene uncertain. This CDR3 spans 13 amino acids. V gave up 0 bases and J gave up 6 bases, with 9 bases separating them. Germline loops: CDR1 LGHNA, CDR2 YSLEER. CDR3 coding DNA: TGCGCCAGCAGCCAAGAGGTAGCCTCCGAGCAGTACTTC. Encoded protein: CASSQEVASEQYF.